This TCR beta chain appears in the sequencing data of a study of cytomegalovirus exposure and HLA in healthy donors. The study's findings and limits: It was reported that TCR beta sequences correctly inferred the HLA-A and HLA-B alleles for most subjects. Later on, an analysis tied roughly 17,000 TCR beta sequences to HLA alleles at 0.05 false discovery rate. The study flagged about 150 TCR beta chains as cytomegalovirus-associated.

The PCR ran on 60 Vbeta and 13 Jbeta primers. Clones were read by immunoSEQ multiplex PCR, and TCRdb kept only the in-frame ones, dropping some. The sample has around 150,000 clones, about 85% seen once. At sampling all donors were nominally healthy, likely with unrecorded immune exposures. A few counts support this clone. Its antigen is unknown. The CDR3 runs to 14 residues. Germline V lookup: CDR1 MNHEY, CDR2 SVGAGI. Between the trimmed V and J ends, which lost 4 bases and 6 bases, there was a span of 16 bases. Sequencing was carried out using PBMCs. J is TRBJ2-7 and V is TRBV6-5, with D perhaps TRBD1 (5 bases). The TCR originated in a boy aged 2-9 years in good health and CMV-seronegative. The CDR3, as DNA: TGTGCCAGCAGTTTCGGACAAGCTCTCCGCGAGCAGTACTTC. This codes for CASSFGQALREQYF.